The entry that follows covers one TCR beta chain sequence. V was cut by 4 bases and J by 2 bases, with 17 bases left in between. The CDR3 is 16 amino acids. CDR1 is LGHDT, CDR2 YNNKEL, per germline (reference sequence). Methods used by the authors: Reference gene primer amplification gave estimated nucleated cell counts. Assay used: immunoSEQ multiplex PCR; TCRdb lists only in-frame clones, some missing. For V, J and clone size, that table is used; D and trimming come from the DNA. The sample yields about 91,000 clones, about 86% seen once. The record originates from a study of blood T cell repertoires in COVID-19. Across the whole study: There were acute and convalescent COVID-19 samples, and they came from the United States, Italy and Spain. T cells, B-cell-depleted T cells, or PBMCs provided the cDNA or gDNA that served as material.

The rearrangement joins TRBV3-1 (or the pseudogene TRBV3-2) to TRBJ1-2; weak D call: TRBD1 (6 bases). The sample consisted of peripheral blood. The source of this sequence is a woman between 65 and 79 years old with acute or convalescent COVID-19. This chain's CDR3 is CASSPRGALDNYGYTF. For the CDR3, the DNA is TGTGCCAGCAGCCCGCGGGGGGCGCTTGACAACTATGGCTACACCTTC.